The sequence of this TCR beta chain was determined in a study of shared T cell receptors in the human thymus. TCRdb's copy holds only in-frame clones and misses some; the assay was immunoSEQ multiplex PCR. The table includes hundreds of thousands of clones, approximately 90% detected once. The length of the CDR3 is 20 residues. These data were likewise used in another study, on human thymus T cells. According to that study: Thymic resections from corrective heart surgery supplied the tissue. An apparent bias in V and J gene usage was seen in thymic and blood repertoires.

The sequencing sample was made of thymocytes. The receptor's source is a boy under two years old with a congenital heart defect. V and J are TRBV21-1 and TRBJ2-6; the table's D gene call, TRBD2, was not cross checked with the DNA. TRBV21-1 is shown as a pseudogene. The CDR3 protein is CASSKGGAGQGTPGANVLTF. CDR3 nucleotide sequence: TGTGCCAGCAGCAAGGGCGGGGCCGGCCAGGGCACCCCTGGGGCCAACGTCCTGACTTTC.